One and the same sample provided the 21 T cell receptor beta chains below, sequenced in a study of cytomegalovirus exposure and HLA in healthy donors. Repertoires were generated with immunoSEQ multiplex PCR, while TCRdb's copy carries only in-frame clones and drops some. The sample lists 250,000 to 350,000 clones, 86% occurring once. Sample: PBMCs. The receptors shown here come from a woman between 18 and 29 years old in good health and CMV-seronegative.

This chain uses TRBV18 with TRBJ1-1, with 9 bases aligning to TRBD1. V lost 3 bases to trimming and J lost 3 bases; unmatched junction nucleotides: 2. The CDR3 loop spans 14 amino acids. Germline CDR1 reads KGHSH; CDR2 reads LQKENI. For the CDR3, the DNA is TGTGCCAGCTCACCCCGACAGGGGGACACTGAAGCTTTCTTT. Translated: CASSPRQGDTEAFF. The full variable domain, completed using reference TRBV18 and TRBJ1-1, is NAGVMQNPRHLVRRRGQEARLRCSPMKGHSHVYWYRQLPEEGLKFMVYLQKENIIDESGMPKERFSAEFPKEGPSILRIQQVVRGDSAAYFCASSPRQGDTEAFFGQGTRLTVV.

The rearrangement uses TRBV4-1 and TRBJ2-5, with D possibly being TRBD2 (6 bases). CDR3 length equals 16 residues. CDR1 and CDR2 from the germline V gene are MGHRA and YSYEKL. V was pared by 1 base and J by 5 bases, with 17 bases between. The CDR3 DNA follows: TGCGCCAGCAGCCAAGTCCCGGGACGGGAGACGGAGACCCAGTACTTC. Protein sequence: CASSQVPGRETETQYF.

The chain's CDR3 is CASSSYNEQFF. CDR3 nucleotides: TGCGCCAGCAGTTCATACAATGAGCAGTTCTTC. The chain carries TRBV10-2 and TRBJ2-1; D is ambiguous. Looked up from germline, CDR1 is WSHSY and CDR2 is SAAADI. This CDR3 spans 11 amino acids. V lost 5 bases and J 4 bases, leaving 3 bases between the germline ends.

J is TRBJ1-3 and V is TRBV19; D is possibly TRBD1 (5 bases). The CDR3 spans 15 residues. The germline V gene has CDR1 LNHDA and CDR2 SQIVND (reference sequence). V was shortened by 3 bases and J by 0 bases, with 9 bases between the two germline ends. CDR3 DNA: TGTGCCAGTAGTATGGGACTGCGCTCTGGAAACACCATATATTTT. The encoded protein is CASSMGLRSGNTIYF.

The chain couples TRBV2 to TRBJ1-3; tentatively, D is TRBD1 (6 bases). V lost 5 bases and J 8 bases, leaving 16 bases between the germline ends. Per the germline V gene, CDR1 is SNHLY and CDR2 is FYNNEI. CDR3 size: 14 residues. The CDR3 DNA reads TGTGCCAGCAGTACAGGGAATTTATGGGACACCATATATTTT. This encodes CASSTGNLWDTIYF. The full variable domain, rest sourced from reference TRBV2 and TRBJ1-3, is EPEVTQTPSHQVTQMGQEVILRCVPISNHLYFYWYRQILGQKVEFLVSFYNNEISEKSEIFDDQFSVERPDGSNFTLKIRSTKLEDSAMYFCASSTGNLWDTIYFGEGSWLTVV.

This chain joins TRBV19 and TRBJ1-3; D uncertain. The CDR3 length is 13 residues. The germline V gene encodes CDR1 LNHDA and CDR2 SQIVND (reference sequence). The germline V and J ends were trimmed by 6 bases and 0 bases, with 6 bases remaining between them. The CDR3 region is CASRLISGNTIYF. CDR3 sequence (DNA): TGTGCCAGTAGGCTAATCTCTGGAAACACCATATATTTT.

The V call is TRBV4-3, the J call TRBJ2-1; D is perhaps TRBD2 (5 bases). CDR1 and CDR2 (germline): LGHNA, YSLEER. Between the trimmed V and J ends, which lost 3 bases and 9 bases, there was a span of 18 bases. This CDR3 has 15 amino acids. In nucleotides, the CDR3 is TGCGCCAGCAGCCAGGTGTTGGTAGCGTTGGGTGAGCAGTTCTTC. It codes for CASSQVLVALGEQFF.

This clone has just a few counts. This sample includes further DNA sequences coding for the same CDR3. The chain combines TRBV18 with TRBJ1-1; D might be TRBD1 (5 bases). There are 13 residues in the CDR3. V was shortened by 2 bases and J by 3 bases, with 7 bases between the two germline ends. Germline CDR1 and CDR2: KGHSH and LQKENI. CDR3 protein: CASSPGGDTEAFF. The CDR3 coding sequence is TGTGCCAGCTCACCAGGGGGGGACACTGAAGCTTTCTTT.

This clone was counted a few times. The chain couples TRBV11-2 to TRBJ2-1, with a weak D call TRBD2 (6 bases). CDR1 is SGHAT and CDR2 is FQNNGV in the germline V gene. V shed 5 bases and J shed 6 bases, with 14 bases lying between them. The CDR3 has 14 amino acids. The CDR3 bases are TGTGCCAGCAGCCTGAGGGTGGGACTCAATGAGCAGTTCTTC. It encodes CASSLRVGLNEQFF.

The CDR3 nucleotides read TGTGCCAGCAGCTTAGCCGCCGGGGCTAGCGGAACGGCGGTCATTCAGTACTTC. Residues: CASSLAAGASGTAVIQYF. The V gene is TRBV7-6, the J gene TRBJ2-4; TRBD2 matches 7 bases. Unmatched junction bases numbered 17, after V lost 0 bases and J lost 9 bases. The CDR3 totals 18 residues. CDR1 is SGHVS, CDR2 FNYEAQ, per germline. The entire variable domain, with the rest obtained from reference TRBV7-6 and TRBJ2-4, is as follows: GAGVSQSPRYKVTKRGQDVALRCDPISGHVSLYWYRQALGQGPEFLTYFNYEAQQDKSGLPNDRFSAERPEGSISTLTIQRTEQRDSAMYRCASSLAAGASGTAVIQYFGAGTRLSVL.

V usage is TRBV4-3 and J usage is TRBJ2-2; 11 bases match TRBD2. The CDR3 spans 18 residues. Germline V gene data show CDR1 as LGHNA and CDR2 as YSLEER. V shed 0 bases, J shed 5 bases, and the junction held 8 bases outside the gene matches. CDR3 in DNA: TGCGCCAGCAGCCAAGACGATAGTCTAGCGGGAGGAACCGGGGAGCTGTTTTTT. This sequence encodes CASSQDDSLAGGTGELFF.

The chain carries TRBV2 and TRBJ2-3; a possible D gene is TRBD1 (6 bases). Between the trimmed V and J ends, which lost 6 bases and 13 bases, there was a span of 20 bases. This CDR3 comprises 13 residues. The V gene's germline CDR1 is SNHLY and CDR2 FYNNEI. For the CDR3, the DNA is TGTGCCAGCAGGTCTACGGACAGCCCGACGGAGTATTTT. The encoded protein is CASRSTDSPTEYF.

This chain uses TRBV15 with TRBJ2-3, with 8 bases that match TRBD1. The length of the CDR3 is 13 residues. The trim removed 9 bases at V and 2 bases at J, leaving 4 bases unmatched. Germline CDR1 LNHNV, CDR2 YYDKDF (reference sequence). The CDR3 DNA reads as TGTGCCACTAGGGACAGGAACACAGATACGCAGTATTTT. This translates into CATRDRNTDTQYF. The full variable domain, its missing parts supplied by reference TRBV15 and TRBJ2-3, is DAMVIQNPRYQVTQFGKPVTLSCSQTLNHNVMYWYQQKSSQAPKLLFHYYDKDFNNEADTPDNFQSRRPNTSFCFLDIRSPGLGDTAMYLCATRDRNTDTQYFGPGTRLTVL.

This sequence joins TRBV9 and TRBJ2-1, with 12 bases matching TRBD2. This CDR3 spans 21 amino acids. V gave up 4 bases and J gave up 2 bases; unmatched junction bases: 19. Germline lookup yields CDR1 SGDLS and CDR2 YYNGEE. The DNA for the CDR3 is TGTGCCAGCAGCTCCCAGAGGCGACTAGCGGGAGCCGTCGGCCCCTACAATGAGCAGTTCTTC. The encoded protein is CASSSQRRLAGAVGPYNEQFF.

The J gene is TRBJ2-4, the V gene TRBV28; possible D gene TRBD1, 6 bases. V was trimmed by 2 bases and J by 13 bases, leaving 12 bases between them. Looked up from germline, CDR1 is MDHEN and CDR2 is SYDVKM. The CDR3 totals 12 residues. CDR3 in DNA: TGTGCCAGCAGTTTAATCAACAGGGCCCAGTACTTC. This gives the protein CASSLINRAQYF.

The chain recombines TRBV6-5 with TRBJ1-1, with D maybe TRBD1 (6 bases). Deletions cut 0 bases from V and 0 bases from J, with 11 bases between. Germline V lookup: CDR1 MNHEY, CDR2 SVGAGI. The CDR3 is made up of 16 amino acids. This CDR3 is CASSYSTGEMNTEAFF. CDR3 DNA sequence: TGTGCCAGCAGTTACTCGACAGGTGAAATGAACACTGAAGCTTTCTTT.

The chain has TRBV19 and TRBJ1-2, with TRBD1 matching over 8 bases. After removal of 4 bases from V and 6 bases from J, the junction contained 4 bases not matched to a gene. Per the germline V gene, CDR1 is LNHDA and CDR2 is SQIVND (reference sequence). This CDR3 region has 13 residues. CDR3 DNA: TGTGCCAGTAGTAGACAGGGGAGAGATGGCTACACCTTC. It translates to CASSRQGRDGYTF.

The chain employs TRBV6-6 and TRBJ2-3, with 14 positions matching TRBD2. CDR3 length equals 15 residues. The V gene's germline CDR1 is MNHNY and CDR2 SVGAGI (reference sequence). V shed 10 bases, J shed 3 bases, and the junction held 6 bases outside the gene matches. The CDR3 DNA reads as TGTGCCACAACTAGGACTAGCGGGAGGACAGATACGCAGTATTTT. It translates to CATTRTSGRTDTQYF.

This sequence joins TRBV7-8 and TRBJ2-3; D might be TRBD2 (6 bases). With 5 bases removed from V and 2 bases from J, the gap between germline ends came to 11 bases. The CDR3 has 14 residues. Germline V CDR1 and CDR2: SGHVS, FQNEAQ. The CDR3 loop reads CASSPDYPTDTQYF. The CDR3 coding sequence is TGTGCCAGCAGCCCGGACTATCCCACAGATACGCAGTATTTT.

V gene TRBV2 combines with J gene TRBJ2-6, with 12 bases lining up with TRBD1. With 4 bases clipped from V and 0 bases from J, the junction kept 4 bases outside the gene matches. The CDR3 has 18 amino acids. The germline V gene has CDR1 SNHLY and CDR2 FYNNEI. The CDR3 DNA reads as TGTGCCAGCAGTGTGATGGGACAGGGGGCCTCTGGGGCCAACGTCCTGACTTTC. This gives the protein CASSVMGQGASGANVLTF.

The rearrangement links TRBV5-6 to TRBJ1-1, with D maybe TRBD1 (5 bases). CDR1 SGHDT and CDR2 YYEEEE come from the germline V gene. V dropped 1 base and J dropped 5 bases, with 9 bases sitting between them. The CDR3 is made up of 13 amino acids. CDR3 bases: TGTGCCAGCAGCTTGTGGAGGGGAACTGAAGCTTTCTTT. This encodes CASSLWRGTEAFF.